This T cell receptor beta chain derives from a study of blood T cell repertoires in COVID-19. Study-level background: Spain, Italy and the United States supplied samples that represented acute and convalescent COVID-19. PBMCs, B-cell-depleted T cells, or T cells provided the cDNA or gDNA that made up the material.

Assay: immunoSEQ multiplex PCR; the TCRdb copy retains only in-frame clones and omits some. Counted here are more than 95,000 clones, approximately 87% occurring once; the ten biggest clones make up approximately 7.2%. V lost 4 bases and J lost 6, with 18 bases in between. The CDR3 extends over 15 amino acids. The germline CDR1 and CDR2 sequences are MGHRA and YSYEKL. The sequencing sample was made of peripheral blood. The receptor was isolated from a man aged 70-80 years who had recovered from COVID-19. The J gene is TRBJ1-1, the V gene TRBV4-1; weak D call: TRBD1 (5 bases). The CDR3 DNA sequence: TGCGCCAGCAGCCCGTACGACCCCGGGACTTCTGAAGCTTTCTTT. Its protein is CASSPYDPGTSEAFF.